The 9 T cell receptor beta chains reported below all come from one sample, sequenced in a study of regulatory T cells in long-lasting Graves disease. Investigators prepared the TCR beta libraries by applying iRepertoire HTBI primers and Arm-PCR of CDR3 regions. TCRdb re-derived calls from the multiplex PCR reads in MiXCR, one entry per CDR3 protein. The sample records about 460,000 distinct CDR3 sequences, about 14% being singletons. The sample's time point: newly diagnosed GD, antithyroid drugs for less than 3 months. From PBMCs, RNA was extracted and then used to make the TCR library. This sample also belongs to another study, concerning T cells in Graves' hyperthyroidism and ophthalmopathy.

This material consisted of peripheral blood mononuclear cells (PBMCs), taken at new diagnosis, from a patient treated with antithyroid drugs. The receptors here all came from a woman aged 50 to 60 with Graves disease.

In this sample, this clonotype turned up a few times. This chain links TRBV7-9 with TRBJ2-5; 8 bases map to TRBD2. V lost 1 base, J lost 5 bases, and 15 bases stayed unmatched. Germline V gene data show CDR1 as SEHNR and CDR2 as FQNEAQ (reference sequence). This CDR3 comprises 18 residues. The CDR3 spells CASSLEGGGLAGRETQYF. The DNA for the CDR3 is TGTGCCAGCAGCTTAGAGGGCGGAGGGCTAGCGGGCCGGGAGACCCAGTACTTC.

This clonotype occurred many times. The V and J genes are TRBV7-3 and TRBJ2-2; D remains ambiguous. The CDR3 totals 17 residues. The V and J ends lost 0 bases and 3 bases respectively, with 14 bases between them. CDR1 and CDR2 (germline): SGHTA, FQGTGA. CDR3 protein: CASSLTLLGWDTGELFF. The CDR3 DNA sequence: TGTGCCAGCAGCTTAACCCTCCTGGGCTGGGACACCGGGGAGCTGTTTTTT.

This clonotype was found a few times. This chain uses TRBV30 with TRBJ2-7; perhaps TRBD2 as D (5 bases). Trimming shortened V by 0 bases and J by 6 bases, and 15 bases separated the two germline ends. Germline CDR1 is GTSNPN and CDR2 is SVGIG (reference sequence). The CDR3 consists of 14 residues. DNA of the CDR3: TGTGCCTGGAGTGTCACGGGGTTAGTTGGCGAGCAGTACTTC. This codes for CAWSVTGLVGEQYF.

This clonotype occurred many times. The chain is built from TRBV6-1 and TRBJ2-7, with TRBD2 matching 11 bases. Germline loops: CDR1 MNHNS, CDR2 SASEGT. The CDR3 runs 14 residues. The J segment lost 10 bases and the V segment lost 3 bases, leaving 8 bases of the junction unmatched. DNA for the CDR3: TGTGCCAGCAGTGAGTCTAGCGGGAGGACCGAACAGTACTTC. Translation gives CASSESSGRTEQYF.

The V gene is TRBV5-1, the J gene TRBJ1-1, with D possibly TRBD1 on 6 matching bases. Germline loops: CDR1 SGHRS, CDR2 YFSETQ. This CDR3 spans 16 amino acids. V was clipped by 0 bases and J by 0 bases, with 12 bases between them. As DNA, the CDR3 is TGCGCCAGCAGCTTGGCAGGACAGCCCATGAACACTGAAGCTTTCTTT. This codes for CASSLAGQPMNTEAFF.

The rearrangement joins TRBV20-1 to TRBJ2-5, with TRBD1 matching over 9 bases. This CDR3 contains 12 residues. V lost 5 bases to trimming and J lost 6 bases; unmatched junction nucleotides: 4. The germline V gene encodes CDR1 DFQATT and CDR2 SNEGSKA (reference sequence). CDR3 sequence reads: CSAEQGAQTQYF. CDR3 in DNA: TGCAGTGCTGAACAGGGGGCGCAGACCCAGTACTTC.

This clonotype was counted ten times or more. The V call is TRBV27, the J call TRBJ2-7; 13 bases are a match to TRBD2. The CDR3 has 15 residues. Germline trimming cut 6 bases from V and 1 base from J; bases unmatched to any gene: 3. Germline CDR1 MNHEY, CDR2 SMNVEV (reference sequence). CDR3 sequence reads: CASSLLAGGSYEQYF. CDR3 bases: TGTGCCAGCAGCTTACTAGCGGGAGGGTCCTACGAGCAGTACTTC.

The chain has TRBV6-2 or TRBV6-3 and TRBJ1-5; 7 bases are a match to TRBD1. There are 14 residues in the CDR3. Germline V gene data show CDR1 as MNHEY and CDR2 as SVGEGT. V was clipped by 4 bases and J by 6 bases; unmatched bases: 6. The CDR3 sequence: CASSSTRGAQPQHF. CDR3 nucleotide sequence: TGTGCCAGCAGTTCCACCAGGGGGGCTCAGCCCCAGCATTTT.

This clonotype was recorded many times. The V gene is TRBV7-9, the J gene TRBJ2-3; the D gene is possibly TRBD2 (5 bases). Germline CDR1 and CDR2: SEHNR and FQNEAQ (reference sequence). The CDR3 covers 15 residues. Trimming pared 5 bases from V and 6 bases from J, leaving 18 bases between. CDR3 amino acids: CASSNKIRGGDTQYF. CDR3 DNA: TGTGCCAGCAGCAACAAAATCCGAGGAGGCGATACGCAGTATTTT. The full variable domain, its missing parts supplied by reference TRBV7-9 and TRBJ2-3, is DTGVSQNPRHKITKRGQNVTFRCDPISEHNRLYWYRQTLGQGPEFLTYFQNEAQLEKSRLLSDRFSAERPKGSFSTLEIQRTEQGDSAMYLCASSNKIRGGDTQYFGPGTRLTVL.